This TCR beta chain is from a study of blood T cell repertoires in COVID-19. Overall study: Samples taken during acute and convalescent COVID-19 were collected in the United States, Italy and Spain.

Enrollees, about 18 to 90 years old, lived in some 24 US areas. Grouping used clinical history reported by participants in a survey and questionnaire. CDR1 SNHLY and CDR2 FYNNEI come from the germline V gene. This CDR3 has 15 residues. Trimming cost V 4 bases and J 7 bases, with 16 bases left between them. Authors' data handling: The assay estimated nucleated cells by amplifying reference gene primers. Libraries were prepared by immunoSEQ multiplex PCR; TCRdb keeps only in-frame clonotypes and omits some of them. V, J and clone size reflect that table, while D and trimming were determined from the DNA. The sample records a few hundred thousand clones, around 86% being singletons.

The sequence was collected from a woman between 45 and 60 years old who had recovered from COVID-19. The genes are TRBV2 and TRBJ2-2; TRBD2 might be the D (5 bases). Sequenced sample: PBMCs or T cells enriched from blood (not recorded which). In DNA form, the CDR3 reads TGTGCCAGCAGTGTGGCCGAGGGCGGTAACGGGGAGCTGTTTTTT. This gives the protein CASSVAEGGNGELFF.